This TCR beta chain originates from a study of blood T cells in healthy people across ages. Findings of the study overall: Nothing was known about donor CMV status, and this possibly confounded expanded clonotype changes. Per million T cells, TCR beta diversity dropped about linearly as age rose.

As concerns this clonotype: What it binds is unknown.

V dropped 4 bases and J dropped 4; count of bases not matched to a gene: 8. This CDR3 comprises 15 residues. Per the germline V gene, CDR1 is SGHDT and CDR2 is YYEEEE. PCR was performed a second time for roughly 7 to 11 cycles using a sample-barcoded 5' primer and a J-beta primer mix. TCRdb processed the 5' RACE reads anew with MiXCR; each CDR3 protein has one entry. The sample has 1.6 million or so distinct CDR3 sequences; about 31% are singletons. This chain joins TRBV5-6 and TRBJ2-1, with 7 nucleotides matching TRBD2. The specimen sequenced was blood. This clonotype was obtained from a woman aged 30 to 39 in good health. CDR3 DNA sequence: TGTGCCAGCAGCAATTTAGCGGGCCCATACAATGAGCAGTTCTTC. Translation: CASSNLAGPYNEQFF.